This TCR beta chain was identified during a study of T cells after somatic rescue of genetic block (dated by TCRdb to 2018 to 2020). In the study overall: What the study looked at was long-term robustness, specifically in a T-cell system that came about through somatic rescue of a genetic block in T-cell development.

Reading from cysteine to phenylalanine, the CDR3 counts 17 amino acids. This entry keeps only the CDR3 DNA: 51 bases, framed from base 1. V and J lose 2 bases and 0 bases, and a span of 14 bases separates them. Looking up the germline V gene (reference sequence) yields CDR1 SEHNR and CDR2 FQNEAQ. Libraries were made using the immunoSEQ multiplex PCR assay. The immuneACCESS repertoire file appears here via TCRdb, limited to in-frame rearrangements. These files lack a portion of the clones; in checked studies, under half of the deficit traces to unresolved V genes, and the cause of the others is not known. Here the sample has 65,000 to 70,000 clones; roughly nine tenths occur a single time. Clones ranked in the top ten supply under 4% of the sample. To note about this clone: The clone's antigen remains unknown. The record has no base qualities; no much larger clone is one base away.

What was sequenced was peripheral blood mononuclear cells (PBMCs). The TCR comes from a middle-aged man. The rearranged chain carries TRBV7-9 and TRBJ1-3; the D gene lacks a confident call. The CDR3: CASSLSGRPGSGNTIYF. The DNA sequence is as follows: TGTGCCAGCAGCTTATCGGGCAGGCCGGGCTCTGGAAACACCATATATTTT.